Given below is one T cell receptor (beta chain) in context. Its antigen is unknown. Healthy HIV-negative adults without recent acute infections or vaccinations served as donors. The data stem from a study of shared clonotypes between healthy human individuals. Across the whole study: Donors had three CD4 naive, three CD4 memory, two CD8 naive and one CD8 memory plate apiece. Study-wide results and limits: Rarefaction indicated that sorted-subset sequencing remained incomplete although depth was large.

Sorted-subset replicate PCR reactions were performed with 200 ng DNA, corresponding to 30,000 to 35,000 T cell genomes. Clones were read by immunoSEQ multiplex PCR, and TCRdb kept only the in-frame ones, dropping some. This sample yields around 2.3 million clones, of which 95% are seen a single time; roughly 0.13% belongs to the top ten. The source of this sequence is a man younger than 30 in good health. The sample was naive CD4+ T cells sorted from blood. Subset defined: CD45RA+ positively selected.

The DNA for the CDR3 is TGTGCCAGCAGCTTAACGGGGGCAGGGGGCGAGACGAACACTGAAGCTTTCTTT. Translating it yields CASSLTGAGGETNTEAFF. The rearrangement joins TRBV7-9 to TRBJ1-1, with TRBD1 identical over 8 bases. The ends lost 2 bases at V and 1 base at J; junction bases unmatched: 12. Germline CDR1 and CDR2: SEHNR and FQNEAQ (reference sequence). CDR3 length: 18 amino acids.